A single sample gave rise to the 6 T cell receptor beta chains below, sequenced in a study of blood T cell repertoires in COVID-19. Only in-frame clones appear in the TCRdb table, and some are missing; sequencing was by immunoSEQ multiplex PCR. The sample contains 280,000 or so clones, roughly 85% of which appear only once. The specimen was PBMCs or T cells enriched from blood (not recorded which). The receptor set was obtained from a woman aged 45-65 years who had recovered from COVID-19.

The V gene is TRBV18, the J gene TRBJ2-1, with a tentative D call TRBD1 (5 bases). V was pared by 1 base and J by 9 bases, with 7 bases between. CDR1 and CDR2 (germline): KGHSH, LQKENI. The CDR3 loop spans 12 amino acids. CDR3 sequence: CASSPLQGEQFF. In DNA, the CDR3 is TGTGCCAGCTCACCACTGCAGGGTGAGCAGTTCTTC.

This clone was counted between two and nine times. V is TRBV4-2 and J is TRBJ1-2; 9 bases line up with TRBD1. With V trimmed by 4 bases and J by 4 bases, 16 bases remained unmatched. The CDR3 loop spans 18 amino acids. CDR1 and CDR2 (germline): LGHNA, YNFKEQ. In DNA form, the CDR3 reads TGTGCCAGCAGCCCTAAAGGACAGGGGAAGGACCCTAGCTATGGCTACACCTTC. Protein product: CASSPKGQGKDPSYGYTF.

The chain employs TRBV7-3 and TRBJ2-5; 7 nucleotides line up with TRBD1. The CDR3 has 13 amino acids. Germline trimming cut 4 bases from V and 9 bases from J; bases unmatched to any gene: 8. CDR1 is SGHTA, CDR2 FQGTGA, per germline. In nucleotides, the CDR3 is TGTGCCAGCAGCTCGGGACAGTTTGCCGCCCAGTACTTC. This sequence encodes CASSSGQFAAQYF.

The rearrangement joins TRBV5-1 to TRBJ2-1, with 9 bases matching TRBD1. The CDR3 covers 15 residues. The V gene end was trimmed by 2 bases and the J gene end by 6 bases; junction bases not matched to a gene: 6. Germline loops: CDR1 SGHRS, CDR2 YFSETQ. This chain's CDR3 is CASSLQGAGVNEQFF. The CDR3 bases are TGCGCCAGCAGCTTACAGGGGGCTGGCGTCAATGAGCAGTTCTTC.

The chain links TRBV5-1 to TRBJ1-6; possible D gene TRBD1, 5 bases. The V gene's germline CDR1 is SGHRS and CDR2 YFSETQ. Trimming removed 4 bases from V and 8 bases from J, with 13 bases in between. The CDR3 runs to 14 residues. The CDR3 reads CASSLDSADSPLHF. The CDR3 DNA follows: TGCGCCAGCAGCCTCGACAGTGCGGATTCACCCCTCCACTTT.

The chain couples TRBV5-4 to TRBJ1-2, with D possibly being TRBD1 (6 bases). V dropped 0 bases and J dropped 4 bases, with 10 bases sitting between them. The CDR3 is made up of 14 amino acids. Germline CDR1 SGHNT, CDR2 YYREEE (reference sequence). This CDR3 reads CASSLGGQLYGYTF. The DNA for the CDR3 is TGTGCCAGCAGCTTGGGGGGGCAGCTCTATGGCTACACCTTC.